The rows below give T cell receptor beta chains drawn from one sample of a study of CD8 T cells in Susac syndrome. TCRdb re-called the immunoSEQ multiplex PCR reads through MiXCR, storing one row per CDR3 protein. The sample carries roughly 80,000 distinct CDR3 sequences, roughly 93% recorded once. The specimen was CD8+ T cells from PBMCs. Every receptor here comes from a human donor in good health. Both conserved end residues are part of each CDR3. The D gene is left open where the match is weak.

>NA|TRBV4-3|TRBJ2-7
CASSQAWGYEQYF
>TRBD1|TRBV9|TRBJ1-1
CASSSQGTEAFF
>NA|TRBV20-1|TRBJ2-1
CSAMKDGATNEQFF
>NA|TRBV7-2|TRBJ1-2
CASSLDPGTHYGYTF
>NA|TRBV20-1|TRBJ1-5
CSATLLDRPNQPQHF
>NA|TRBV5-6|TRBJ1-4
CASSGEKLFF
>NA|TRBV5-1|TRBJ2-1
CASSRTANNEQFF
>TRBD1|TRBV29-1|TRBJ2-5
CSVGSFSQGAEETQYF
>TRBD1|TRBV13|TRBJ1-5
CASSLGGQGANQPQHF
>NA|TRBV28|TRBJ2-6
CASSPTPPGANVLTF
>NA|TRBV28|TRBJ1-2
CASSSGNYGYTF
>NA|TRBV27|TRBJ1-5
CASSTGVGGPRHF
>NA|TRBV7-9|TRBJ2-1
CASSPQFF
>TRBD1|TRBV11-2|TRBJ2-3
CASSPPGQGVDTQYF
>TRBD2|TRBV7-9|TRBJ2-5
CASSPVAGGVYQETQYF
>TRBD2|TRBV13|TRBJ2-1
CASSSTSGGRNEQFF
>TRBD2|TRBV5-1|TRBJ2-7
CASSFGLAGYEQYF
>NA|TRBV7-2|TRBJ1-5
CASSRGGQSNQPQHF
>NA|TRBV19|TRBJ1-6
CASSIENNSPLHF
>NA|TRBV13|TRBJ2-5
CASSFGKGQGETQYF
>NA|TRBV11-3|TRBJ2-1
CASSFTGNGEQFF
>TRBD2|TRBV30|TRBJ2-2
CAWSPSGRDTGELFF
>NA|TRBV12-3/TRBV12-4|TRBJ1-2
CASSTDVRDYGYTF
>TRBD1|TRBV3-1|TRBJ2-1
CASSPSGQGHNEQFF
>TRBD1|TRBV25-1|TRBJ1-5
CASSATGAVDQPQHF
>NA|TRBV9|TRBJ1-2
CASSIGMGYTF
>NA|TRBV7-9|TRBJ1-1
CASSPGGGFNTEAFF
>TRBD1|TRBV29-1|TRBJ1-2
CSVGPRDRGNYGYTF
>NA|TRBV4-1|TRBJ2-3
CASSQDAGGSDTQYF
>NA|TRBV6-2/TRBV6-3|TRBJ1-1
CASSWGSLNTEAFF
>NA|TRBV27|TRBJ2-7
CASSSGTGYEQYF
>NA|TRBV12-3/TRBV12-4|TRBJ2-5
CASSLTGFYGETQYF
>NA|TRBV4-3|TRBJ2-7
CASSQDRAPRYEQYF
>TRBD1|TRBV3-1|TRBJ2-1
CASSSQGEDEQFF
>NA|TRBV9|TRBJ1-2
CASSSGATRGYTF
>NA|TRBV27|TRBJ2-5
CASRPLPQETQYF
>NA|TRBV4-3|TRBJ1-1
CASSPDENTEAFF
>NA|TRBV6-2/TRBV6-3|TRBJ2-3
CASSYGGAGDTQYF
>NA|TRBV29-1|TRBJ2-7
CSVGRQGEQYF
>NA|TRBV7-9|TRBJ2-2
CASSPRSELFF
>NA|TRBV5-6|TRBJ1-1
CASSLLAGNEAFF
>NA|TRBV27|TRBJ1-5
CASSLSGGNQPQHF
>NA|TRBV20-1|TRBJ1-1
CSATQYTEAFF